What follows are 26 T cell receptor beta chains derived from one specimen sequenced in a study of blood T cells in healthy people across ages. Combining a sample-barcoded 5' primer with a J-beta primer mix, a second PCR ran for about 7 to 12 cycles. TCRdb reprocessed the 5' RACE reads with MiXCR, giving one entry per CDR3 protein. The sample lists almost 300,000 distinct CDR3 sequences, 27% occurring once. Sequencing was done on a sample of blood. These TCRs come from a woman in her 70s in good health.

There are a few counts of this clonotype. The V gene is TRBV4-3, the J gene TRBJ2-7; TRBD1 matches at 7 bases. The length of the CDR3 is 17 residues. Germline assignment: CDR1 LGHNA and CDR2 YSLEER. Unmatched junction bases numbered 11, after V lost 0 bases and J lost 3 bases. This CDR3 reads CASSQDEGASYRYEQYF. The CDR3 bases are TGCGCCAGCAGCCAAGATGAGGGGGCTTCGTACCGCTACGAGCAGTACTTC.

On this clonotype itself: A read error may account for a junction end that differs from germline. The chain uses TRBV29-1 and TRBJ2-5, with 10 bases that match TRBD2. The CDR3 contains 11 residues. Per germline, CDR1 SQVTM and CDR2 ANQGSEA. The CDR3 coding sequence is TGCAGCGTTGACTCTACTAGCGGGGTCCTCTTC. Protein: CSVDSTSGVLF. Full variable domain (remainder filled in from reference TRBV29-1 and TRBJ2-5): SAVISQKPSRDICQRGTSLTIQCQVDSQVTMMFWYRQQPGQSLTLIATANQGSEATYESGFVIDKFPISRPNLTFSTLTVSNMSPEDSSIYLCSVDSTSGVLFGPGTRLLVL.

As regards this clonotype: The junction departs from the called germline gene at one end, perhaps through a read error. V usage is TRBV12-3 or TRBV12-4 and J usage is TRBJ1-3; a possible D gene is TRBD1 (5 bases). The CDR3 extends over 15 amino acids. The CDR3 loop reads CASGLEGLRGNTIYF. The CDR3 coding sequence is TGTGCCAGCGGTTTAGAGGGGCTGAGAGGAAACACCATATATTTT.

This sequence joins TRBV7-2 and TRBJ2-5; 7 bases align to TRBD1. The J call may not be correct, given that the DNA end is closer to TRBJ2-7. Germline CDR1 and CDR2: SGHTA and FQGNSA. This CDR3 comprises 13 residues. For the CDR3, the DNA is TGTGCCACCACCAGGAGTACAGGGGACGAGCAGTACTTC. This encodes CATTRSTGDEQYF.

This clonotype was counted a few times. One junction end disagrees with the germline gene, perhaps due to a read error. The J gene is TRBJ1-3, the V gene TRBV29-1; tentatively, D is TRBD1 (5 bases). Germline assignment: CDR1 SQVTM and CDR2 ANQGSEA. There are 13 residues in the CDR3. The CDR3 is CSVETELGNAIYF. The CDR3 bases are TGCAGCGTTGAGACAGAGTTAGGAAACGCCATATATTTT. The variable domain in full, with the rest retrieved from reference TRBV29-1 and TRBJ1-3, is SAVISQKPSRDICQRGTSLTIQCQVDSQVTMMFWYRQQPGQSLTLIATANQGSEATYESGFVIDKFPISRPNLTFSTLTVSNMSPEDSSIYLCSVETELGNAIYFGEGSWLTVV.

The rearrangement joins TRBV7-6 to TRBJ2-3; 7 bases align to TRBD1. After removal of 5 bases from V and 2 bases from J, the junction contained 7 bases not matched to a gene. Germline loops: CDR1 SGHVS, CDR2 FNYEAQ. This CDR3 is 15 amino acids long. The CDR3 loop reads CASSLRDSLTDTQYF. CDR3 in DNA: TGTGCCAGCAGCCTACGGGACAGCCTCACAGATACGCAGTATTTT.

This rearrangement joins TRBV6-1 to TRBJ1-5, with D hard to call. This CDR3 is built from 14 residues. Germline assignment: CDR1 MNHNS and CDR2 SASEGT. Trimming removed 5 bases at V and 1 base at J, with 9 bases between. This CDR3 reads CASSLLASNQPQHF. In DNA form, the CDR3 reads TGTGCCAGCAGTTTATTAGCGAGCAATCAGCCCCAGCATTTT.

This clonotype has only a few counts. The chain employs TRBV5-4 and TRBJ2-1; a weak D match, TRBD2 (6 bases). With 3 bases removed from V and 4 bases from J, the gap between germline ends came to 14 bases. The CDR3 runs to 15 residues. CDR1 is SGHNT and CDR2 is YYREEE in the germline V gene (reference sequence). Here the CDR3 reads CASSSDRGYYNEQFF. The CDR3 DNA reads as TGTGCCAGCAGCTCTGATCGGGGGTATTACAATGAGCAGTTCTTC.

This chain uses TRBV5-4 with TRBJ2-5; the D gene is possibly TRBD2 (6 bases). This CDR3 spans 14 amino acids. Trimming stripped 3 bases from V and 5 bases from J, with 14 bases between. Germline CDR1 reads SGHNT; CDR2 reads YYREEE (reference sequence). CDR3 in amino acids: CASSSSASRETQYF. The CDR3 nucleotides are TGTGCCAGCAGCTCTAGCGCGAGCCGGGAGACCCAGTACTTC.

In DNA form, the CDR3 reads TGCGCCAGCAGCCGGGAGGGACTAGCGGGAGGGCTGGGTCAAGAGACCCAGTACTTC. The encoded protein is CASSREGLAGGLGQETQYF. The V gene is TRBV4-1, the J gene TRBJ2-5; TRBD2 agrees at 16 bases. Trimming took 4 bases from V and 2 from J; bases not matched to a gene: 10. This CDR3 has 19 amino acids. In germline, CDR1 is MGHRA, CDR2 YSYEKL.

This clonotype showed up just a few times. The chain uses TRBV9 and TRBJ2-1; D possibly corresponds to TRBD1 (5 bases). The CDR3 consists of 16 residues. Between the trimmed V and J ends, which lost 2 bases and 0 bases, there was a span of 12 bases. Germline V gives CDR1 SGDLS, CDR2 YYNGEE. The CDR3 nucleotides are TGTGCCAGCAGCGTTGGGGCGCAGAGCTCCTACAATGAGCAGTTCTTC. It is translated as CASSVGAQSSYNEQFF. Using reference TRBV9 and TRBJ2-1 for the parts outside the CDR3, the full variable domain is DSGVTQTPKHLITATGQRVTLRCSPRSGDLSVYWYQQSLDQGLQFLIQYYNGEERAKGNILERFSAQQFPDLHSELNLSSLELGDSALYFCASSVGAQSSYNEQFFGPGTRLTVL.

The V and J genes are TRBV5-5 and TRBJ2-3; D possibly matches TRBD1 or TRBD2 (5 bases each). The germline V and J ends were trimmed by 4 bases and 5 bases, with 17 bases remaining between them. This CDR3 comprises 15 residues. Germline V gives CDR1 SGHKS, CDR2 YYEKEE (reference sequence). Written as DNA, the CDR3 is TGTGCCAGCAGCCCAGGGACCTTTGAAATAGATACGCAGTATTTT. It is translated as CASSPGTFEIDTQYF.

V usage is TRBV29-1 and J usage is TRBJ2-7; a possible D gene is TRBD1 (6 bases). Germline V CDR1 and CDR2: SQVTM, ANQGSEA. This CDR3 is 13 amino acids long. Trimming shortened V by 3 bases and J by 2 bases, and 11 bases separated the two germline ends. The CDR3 is CSVETTGPYEQYF. CDR3 in DNA: TGCAGCGTTGAGACGACAGGCCCCTACGAGCAGTACTTC.

This clonotype appeared a few times. V is TRBV5-1 and J is TRBJ1-2, with 8 bases fitting TRBD1. J gave up 3 bases and V 0 bases, and 4 bases lay outside the gene matches. Germline values: CDR1 SGHRS, CDR2 YFSETQ. There are 15 residues in the CDR3. The CDR3 sequence is CASSLGPQGDYGYTF. The DNA for the CDR3 is TGCGCCAGCAGCTTGGGGCCACAGGGGGACTATGGCTACACCTTC.

For the CDR3, the DNA is TGTGCCAGCAGCTCCATTGGGCCGGGACTAGTTATTTCCTACGAGCAGTACTTC. Amino acid sequence: CASSSIGPGLVISYEQYF. This rearrangement joins TRBV7-9 to TRBJ2-7, with 8 nucleotides matching TRBD2. Trimming cost V 4 bases and J 1 base; bases outside gene matches: 15. This CDR3 is 18 amino acids long. CDR1 and CDR2 (germline): SEHNR, FQNEAQ (reference sequence).

The rearrangement joins TRBV7-9 to TRBJ1-2; D gene uncertain. CDR3 length: 13 residues. Germline V gene lookup returns CDR1 SEHNR and CDR2 FQNEAQ (reference sequence). V shed 2 bases and J shed 7 bases, with 11 bases lying between them. CDR3 DNA sequence: TGTGCCAGCAGCTTAATCAGTAACGGTGGCTACACCTTC. This translates into CASSLISNGGYTF. The complete variable domain, with remaining parts taken from reference TRBV7-9 and TRBJ1-2, reads DTGVSQNPRHKITKRGQNVTFRCDPISEHNRLYWYRQTLGQGPEFLTYFQNEAQLEKSRLLSDRFSAERPKGSFSTLEIQRTEQGDSAMYLCASSLISNGGYTFGSGTRLTVV.

The chain links TRBV28 to TRBJ1-2, with D possibly TRBD1 on 6 matching bases. The germline CDR1 and CDR2 sequences are MDHEN and SYDVKM. V dropped 3 bases and J dropped 8 bases, with 16 bases sitting between them. The CDR3 is 14 residues long. CDR3: CASSFRTQGGGYTF. CDR3 nucleotide sequence: TGTGCCAGCAGTTTCCGTACACAGGGAGGGGGCTACACCTTC.

In this sample, this clonotype turned up a few times. The CDR3 sequence is CASSQGPGAAEETQYF. DNA for the CDR3: TGTGCCAGCAGCCAAGGCCCGGGAGCGGCAGAAGAGACCCAGTACTTC. The genes are TRBV3-1 and TRBJ2-5, with a possible D match to TRBD2 (6 bases). Trimming removed 1 base from V and 3 bases from J, with 15 bases in between. From germline, CDR1 is LGHDT and CDR2 YNNKEL (reference sequence). This CDR3 has 16 residues.

The genes are TRBV6-1 and TRBJ1-5; D perhaps matches TRBD1 (5 bases). The germline CDR1 and CDR2 sequences are MNHNS and SASEGT. CDR3 length: 15 residues. V was pared by 3 bases and J by 0 bases, with 9 bases between. CDR3 protein: CASSEQGYSNQPQHF. In nucleotides, the CDR3 is TGTGCCAGCAGTGAGCAGGGTTATAGCAATCAGCCCCAGCATTTT.

The J gene is TRBJ1-6, the V gene TRBV15; TRBD1 agrees at 7 bases. The CDR3 length is 14 residues. Trimming at V came to 1 base and at J to 11 bases, leaving 5 bases not matched to a gene. Germline CDR1 is LNHNV and CDR2 is YYDKDF (reference sequence). The CDR3 here is CATSRVGGKAPLHF. As DNA, the CDR3 is TGTGCCACCAGCAGAGTAGGGGGCAAGGCACCCCTCCACTTT.

The chain combines TRBV3-1 with TRBJ1-1, with TRBD1 matching over 7 bases. Germline V gene data show CDR1 as LGHDT and CDR2 as YNNKEL (reference sequence). The V and J ends lost 7 bases and 7 bases, in that order; junction bases with no gene match: 12. The CDR3 is 14 residues long. The CDR3 bases are TGTGCCAGCACCTCCACAGGGGCTCCAGGTGAAGCTTTCTTT. It is translated as CASTSTGAPGEAFF.

The rearrangement joins TRBV18 to TRBJ2-5; 11 bases align to TRBD1. Germline V gene data show CDR1 as KGHSH and CDR2 as LQKENI. The ends lost 6 bases at V and 4 bases at J; junction bases unmatched: 7. The CDR3 runs to 15 residues. In DNA, the CDR3 is TGTGCCAGCTCCCCCGGACAGGGGGCCCGAGAGACCCAGTACTTC. Its translation: CASSPGQGARETQYF.

The chain employs TRBV4-3 and TRBJ1-2; D is ambiguous. The CDR3 runs to 12 residues. V lost 1 base, J lost 3 bases, and 3 bases lay in between. Germline CDR1 is LGHNA and CDR2 is YSLEER. CDR3 protein: CASSQGYYGYTF. CDR3 coding DNA: TGCGCCAGCAGCCAAGGTTACTATGGCTACACCTTC.

This clonotype was counted a few times. V gene TRBV20-1 combines with J gene TRBJ2-5; D ambiguous. The J call may be wrong; the DNA end is better matched by TRBJ2-7. The CDR3 length is 14 residues. Germline V gene sequence: CDR1 DFQATT, CDR2 SNEGSKA (reference sequence). CDR3 DNA: TGCAGTGCTCGGATGGGGAAGAGCTCCTACGAGCAGTACTTC. Residues: CSARMGKSSYEQYF.

The chain links TRBV28 to TRBJ2-1; D uncertain. There are 12 residues in the CDR3. Germline V gene sequence: CDR1 MDHEN, CDR2 SYDVKM. The V gene lost 4 bases and the J gene lost 2 bases, with 3 bases spanning the gap. The CDR3: CASSSAYNEQFF. The CDR3 DNA follows: TGTGCCAGCAGTTCCGCCTACAATGAGCAGTTCTTC.

CDR3 protein: CASRLSGHTDTQYF. In DNA, the CDR3 is TGTGCCAGCAGGCTTAGCGGTCACACAGATACGCAGTATTTT. The V call is TRBV6-5, the J call TRBJ2-3; TRBD2 might be the D (6 bases). CDR3 length equals 14 residues. Germline CDR1 MNHEY, CDR2 SVGAGI. The ends were cut back, 6 bases at V and 2 bases at J, with 12 bases in the middle.